This T cell receptor (beta chain) is drawn from a study of blood T cell repertoires in COVID-19. Looking at the study overall: Samples came from the United States, Italy and Spain, spanning acute and convalescent COVID-19. T cells, B-cell-depleted T cells, or PBMCs provided the cDNA or gDNA that served as material.

Remarks on this clone: Germline is not matched at one junction end, which may reflect a read error.

The germline V gene has CDR1 MNHNS and CDR2 SASEGT. The CDR3 consists of 13 residues. Original handling: It was from reference gene primer amplification that nucleated cell counts were estimated. Assay: immunoSEQ multiplex PCR; the TCRdb copy retains only in-frame clones and omits some. The DNA gave D and trimming, while V, J and clone size come from that table. The sample holds 200,000 to 250,000 clones, around nine tenths seen once. This receptor was obtained from a woman between 55 and 75 years old with acute or convalescent COVID-19. What was sequenced was peripheral blood. The chain recombines TRBV6-1 with TRBJ1-1; a weak D match, TRBD1 (5 bases). CDR3 in DNA: TGTGCCAGCAGGGAAGGGACTTACACTGAAGCTTTCTTT. Translated, it gives CASREGTYTEAFF.